The T cell receptor beta chain under discussion was sequenced for a study of shared clonotypes between healthy human individuals. Genomic DNA of each subset was evenly split across several immunoSEQ plates. The data were produced by immunoSEQ multiplex PCR, yet TCRdb's version contains in-frame clones alone and is incomplete. The sample lists over 950,000 clones, 70% to 80% occurring once. As to this clone: Other DNA sequences in the sample encode the same CDR3.

Sequencing was carried out using memory CD4+ T cells from PBMCs. Subset given: CD45RA-negative fraction. The receptor comes from a man younger than 35 in good health. Some clones in this sample may be carry-over from other donors' samples.

As DNA, the CDR3 is TGTGCCATCAGTGAAGGGCTAGCGGGAGCGAATGAGCAGTTCTTC. Translation gives CAISEGLAGANEQFF. This rearrangement joins TRBV10-3 to TRBJ2-1; 10 bases align to TRBD2. The J segment lost 7 bases and the V segment lost 3 bases, leaving 6 bases of the junction unmatched. CDR1 is ENHRY and CDR2 is SYGVKD in the germline V gene. This CDR3 is 15 amino acids long.